The 25 T cell receptor beta chains below all came from one sample that was sequenced in a study of CD8 T cells in ankylosing spondylitis. TCRdb reprocessed the 5' RACE reads with MiXCR, giving one entry per CDR3 protein. The sample includes around 250,000 distinct CDR3 sequences, roughly a third seen only once; the top ten take about 4%. The specimen was blood, either unsorted or a sorted T cell fraction (not recorded which). Source of these receptors: a male donor with ankylosing spondylitis or in good health (not recorded which).

This clonotype was picked up a small number of times. The rearrangement links TRBV20-1 to TRBJ2-7; D remains ambiguous. Looked up from germline, CDR1 is DFQATT and CDR2 is SNEGSKA (reference sequence). The CDR3 covers 12 residues. The ends were cut back, 0 bases at V and 5 bases at J, with 8 bases in the middle. Here the CDR3 reads CSAREDVNEQYF. CDR3 DNA: TGCAGTGCTAGAGAGGACGTCAACGAGCAGTACTTC.

This chain joins TRBV7-9 and TRBJ2-5, with TRBD1 matching over 7 bases. The germline CDR1 and CDR2 sequences are SEHNR and FQNEAQ (reference sequence). The length of the CDR3 is 14 residues. The trim removed 0 bases at V and 5 bases at J, leaving 3 bases unmatched. The CDR3 here is CASSLAQGEETQYF. In nucleotides, the CDR3 is TGTGCCAGCAGCTTAGCTCAGGGGGAGGAGACCCAGTACTTC.

This chain uses TRBV21-1 with TRBJ2-1; TRBD1 reflects the table's D call only, with no check against the DNA. TRBV21-1 is designated a pseudogene. This CDR3 comprises 17 residues. The CDR3 reads CASSKAGLAGSDNEQFF. Here the CDR3 DNA reads TGTGCCAGCAGCAAAGCAGGTTTGGCAGGGTCCGACAATGAGCAGTTCTTC.

The V and J genes are TRBV12-3 or TRBV12-4 and TRBJ1-5; 9 nucleotides align to TRBD1. The CDR3 loop spans 14 amino acids. The junction had 6 bases not matched to a gene; V was cut back by 5 bases and J by 7 bases. The CDR3: CASSLGTGKQPQHF. The CDR3 region has the DNA TGTGCCAGCAGTCTCGGGACAGGGAAACAGCCCCAGCATTTT.

In its sample, this clonotype was seen a few times. V usage is TRBV29-1 and J usage is TRBJ2-7, with 7 positions matching TRBD1. The germline gives CDR1 SQVTM, CDR2 ANQGSEA. The CDR3 length is 16 residues. With V trimmed by 1 base and J by 0 bases, 9 bases remained unmatched. CDR3 DNA sequence: TGCAGCGTTGAAGCCCCCGACAGGGAAAGCTCCTACGAGCAGTACTTC. It is translated as CSVEAPDRESSYEQYF.

The genes are TRBV5-5 and TRBJ1-5; no definite D call. Per germline, CDR1 SGHKS and CDR2 YYEKEE (reference sequence). The CDR3 is made up of 14 amino acids. V lost 0 bases and J lost 9, with 13 bases in between. The CDR3 reads CASSLGEQPGPQHF. CDR3 nucleotides: TGTGCCAGCAGCTTGGGAGAGCAACCGGGGCCCCAGCATTTT.

The V and J genes are TRBV14 and TRBJ1-2; a weak D match, TRBD1 (5 bases). Germline V CDR1 and CDR2: SGHDN, FVKESK. The CDR3 is 15 amino acids. V was cut by 4 bases and J by 1 base, with 13 bases left in between. The CDR3 DNA reads TGTGCCAGCAGCCCGGGACTAACCAATAACTATGGCTACACCTTC. This codes for CASSPGLTNNYGYTF.

The genes are TRBV20-1 and TRBJ2-7; a weak D match, TRBD1 (6 bases). Per the germline V gene, CDR1 is DFQATT and CDR2 is SNEGSKA (reference sequence). Trimming removed 5 bases at V and 0 bases at J, with 11 bases between. This CDR3 is built from 13 residues. The CDR3 DNA reads as TGCAGTGCTGGACCGGACAGCTCCTACGAGCAGTACTTC. Amino acid sequence: CSAGPDSSYEQYF.

The chain has TRBV12-3 or TRBV12-4 and TRBJ2-2; TRBD2 aligns across 10 bases. This CDR3 comprises 16 residues. V shed 3 bases, J shed 7 bases, and the junction held 8 bases outside the gene matches. CDR3 sequence reads: CASSLGLAGVDGELFF. CDR3 bases: TGTGCCAGCAGTTTGGGGCTAGCGGGGGTTGACGGGGAGCTGTTTTTT.

The chain combines TRBV29-1 with TRBJ2-1; D gene ambiguous. CDR3 length: 14 residues. Germline V lookup: CDR1 SQVTM, CDR2 ANQGSEA. The V end lost 2 bases, the J end lost 0 bases, and 8 bases lay between the germline ends. Here the CDR3 DNA reads TGCAGCGTTGAAAGCAGGTCCTCCTACAATGAGCAGTTCTTC. This encodes CSVESRSSYNEQFF.

The chain uses TRBV10-2 and TRBJ2-5; D is perhaps TRBD2 (5 bases). The germline gives CDR1 WSHSY, CDR2 SAAADI. V shed 4 bases and J shed 2 bases, with 11 bases lying between them. CDR3 length: 14 amino acids. The CDR3 DNA sequence: TGCGCCAGCAGTGTGGAGCGGATGCAAGAGACCCAGTACTTC. Translating gives CASSVERMQETQYF.

This chain joins TRBV7-8 and TRBJ1-2, with D possibly TRBD1 on 5 matching bases. V lost 5 bases to trimming and J lost 5 bases, with 18 bases between them. The CDR3 runs 15 residues. Germline V gene sequence: CDR1 SGHVS, CDR2 FQNEAQ. The chain's CDR3 is CASSDQWEGLYGYTF. The CDR3 nucleotides read TGTGCCAGCAGCGACCAGTGGGAGGGACTATATGGCTACACCTTC.

This clonotype was recorded at least ten times. Written as DNA, the CDR3 is TGCAGTGCTGACCTTCAAGAGACCCAGTACTTC. Its translation: CSADLQETQYF. This chain links TRBV20-1 with TRBJ2-5, with D unresolved. Germline V lookup: CDR1 DFQATT, CDR2 SNEGSKA (reference sequence). The CDR3 extends over 11 amino acids. V was clipped by 5 bases and J by 2 bases, with 6 bases between them.

V usage is TRBV10-3 and J usage is TRBJ2-5; a possible D gene is TRBD2 (6 bases). Germline V CDR1 and CDR2: ENHRY, SYGVKD. The CDR3 runs to 15 residues. Trimming pared 6 bases from V and 1 base from J, leaving 15 bases between. The CDR3, as DNA: TGTGCCATCAGGGGGACCTCCGGGGGCCAAGAGACCCAGTACTTC. Its protein is CAIRGTSGGQETQYF.

The V call is TRBV3-1, the J call TRBJ2-1; D may be TRBD1 (5 bases). This CDR3 spans 19 amino acids. Germline V gene data show CDR1 as LGHDT and CDR2 as YNNKEL (reference sequence). The V end was cut by 0 bases, the J end by 0 bases, with 18 bases between. The CDR3 loop reads CASSQEAGLRPSSYNEQFF. The DNA for the CDR3 is TGTGCCAGCAGCCAAGAGGCAGGGCTTAGGCCGAGCTCCTACAATGAGCAGTTCTTC.

V usage is TRBV20-1 and J usage is TRBJ2-5; weak D call: TRBD2 (6 bases). Looked up from germline, CDR1 is DFQATT and CDR2 is SNEGSKA (reference sequence). The CDR3 has 16 amino acids. V lost 0 bases, J lost 1 base, and 15 bases lay in between. The CDR3 DNA reads as TGCAGTGCTAGAGATAGTTGGGGGGAGCTCCAAGAGACCCAGTACTTC. It encodes CSARDSWGELQETQYF.

The chain uses TRBV20-1 and TRBJ2-7, with 7 bases fitting TRBD1. Germline trimming cut 6 bases from V and 4 bases from J; bases unmatched to any gene: 12. This CDR3 is built from 14 residues. The germline V gene encodes CDR1 DFQATT and CDR2 SNEGSKA (reference sequence). The CDR3 reads CSAHRDRVSYEQYF. The CDR3 DNA follows: TGCAGTGCCCACCGCGACAGGGTCTCGTACGAGCAGTACTTC.

The chain links TRBV27 to TRBJ2-7, with no clear D. The CDR3 length is 11 residues. V lost 6 bases and J lost 3, with 6 bases in between. CDR1 and CDR2 from the germline V gene are MNHEY and SMNVEV (reference sequence). CDR3 in amino acids: CASRSGYEQYF. The CDR3 coding sequence is TGTGCCAGCAGATCGGGCTACGAGCAGTACTTC.

This chain uses TRBV7-8 with TRBJ2-1; D might be TRBD2 (6 bases). The CDR3 runs 16 residues. Germline V lookup: CDR1 SGHVS, CDR2 FQNEAQ. Trimming pared 4 bases from V and 8 bases from J, leaving 21 bases between. The CDR3 bases are TGTGCCAGCAGCTCCCCTAAGTGGGTAGCGGCTGATGAGCAGTTCTTC. The encoded protein is CASSSPKWVAADEQFF.

V is TRBV10-3 and J is TRBJ2-5; 10 positions match TRBD2. This CDR3 region has 15 residues. J gave up 5 bases and V 8 bases, and 11 bases lay outside the gene matches. Germline loops: CDR1 ENHRY, CDR2 SYGVKD. Here the CDR3 reads CAISRLAGVGETQYF. DNA of the CDR3: TGTGCCATCTCCCGCCTAGCGGGGGTGGGGGAGACCCAGTACTTC.

The chain carries TRBV20-1 and TRBJ2-7, with D perhaps matching TRBD1 or TRBD2 (5 bases each). This CDR3 has 12 amino acids. V dropped 8 bases and J dropped 6 bases, with 17 bases sitting between them. CDR1 DFQATT and CDR2 SNEGSKA come from the germline V gene (reference sequence). The CDR3: CSPENDSGEQYF. DNA for the CDR3: TGCAGTCCCGAAAACGACAGCGGCGAGCAGTACTTC.

CDR3 DNA: TGCGCCAGCAGCTCGACGAGCACTGAAGCTTTCTTT. This gives the protein CASSSTSTEAFF. The chain combines TRBV5-1 with TRBJ1-1, with no clear D. Looked up from germline, CDR1 is SGHRS and CDR2 is YFSETQ. This CDR3 spans 12 amino acids. The V end was cut by 3 bases, the J end by 4 bases, with 7 bases between.

Only a few counts were recorded for this clonotype. The gene calls are TRBV5-6 and TRBJ1-6, with TRBD1 matching over 12 bases. Germline CDR1 reads SGHDT; CDR2 reads YYEEEE. The V segment lost 4 bases and the J segment 6 bases; nucleotides outside the gene matches: 5. The CDR3 spans 16 residues. CDR3 DNA sequence: TGTGCCAGCAGCGGGGACAGGGGGCTTTCTAATTCACCCCTCCACTTT. This translates into CASSGDRGLSNSPLHF.

This chain links TRBV24-1 with TRBJ2-5; D is undetermined. The V end lost 4 bases, the J end lost 14 bases, and 10 bases lay between the germline ends. The germline V gene has CDR1 KGHDR and CDR2 SFDVKD. The CDR3 extends over 10 amino acids. The CDR3 region has the DNA TGTGCCACCAGTGACCCGACCCTCTACTTC. Protein: CATSDPTLYF.

This sequence joins TRBV20-1 and TRBJ1-1; possible D gene TRBD1, 6 bases. V was cut by 6 bases and J by 1 base, with 9 bases left in between. Looked up from germline, CDR1 is DFQATT and CDR2 is SNEGSKA (reference sequence). The CDR3 is 12 amino acids. CDR3 coding DNA: TGCAGTGCCGCGACAGGGAACACTGAAGCTTTCTTT. It encodes CSAATGNTEAFF.